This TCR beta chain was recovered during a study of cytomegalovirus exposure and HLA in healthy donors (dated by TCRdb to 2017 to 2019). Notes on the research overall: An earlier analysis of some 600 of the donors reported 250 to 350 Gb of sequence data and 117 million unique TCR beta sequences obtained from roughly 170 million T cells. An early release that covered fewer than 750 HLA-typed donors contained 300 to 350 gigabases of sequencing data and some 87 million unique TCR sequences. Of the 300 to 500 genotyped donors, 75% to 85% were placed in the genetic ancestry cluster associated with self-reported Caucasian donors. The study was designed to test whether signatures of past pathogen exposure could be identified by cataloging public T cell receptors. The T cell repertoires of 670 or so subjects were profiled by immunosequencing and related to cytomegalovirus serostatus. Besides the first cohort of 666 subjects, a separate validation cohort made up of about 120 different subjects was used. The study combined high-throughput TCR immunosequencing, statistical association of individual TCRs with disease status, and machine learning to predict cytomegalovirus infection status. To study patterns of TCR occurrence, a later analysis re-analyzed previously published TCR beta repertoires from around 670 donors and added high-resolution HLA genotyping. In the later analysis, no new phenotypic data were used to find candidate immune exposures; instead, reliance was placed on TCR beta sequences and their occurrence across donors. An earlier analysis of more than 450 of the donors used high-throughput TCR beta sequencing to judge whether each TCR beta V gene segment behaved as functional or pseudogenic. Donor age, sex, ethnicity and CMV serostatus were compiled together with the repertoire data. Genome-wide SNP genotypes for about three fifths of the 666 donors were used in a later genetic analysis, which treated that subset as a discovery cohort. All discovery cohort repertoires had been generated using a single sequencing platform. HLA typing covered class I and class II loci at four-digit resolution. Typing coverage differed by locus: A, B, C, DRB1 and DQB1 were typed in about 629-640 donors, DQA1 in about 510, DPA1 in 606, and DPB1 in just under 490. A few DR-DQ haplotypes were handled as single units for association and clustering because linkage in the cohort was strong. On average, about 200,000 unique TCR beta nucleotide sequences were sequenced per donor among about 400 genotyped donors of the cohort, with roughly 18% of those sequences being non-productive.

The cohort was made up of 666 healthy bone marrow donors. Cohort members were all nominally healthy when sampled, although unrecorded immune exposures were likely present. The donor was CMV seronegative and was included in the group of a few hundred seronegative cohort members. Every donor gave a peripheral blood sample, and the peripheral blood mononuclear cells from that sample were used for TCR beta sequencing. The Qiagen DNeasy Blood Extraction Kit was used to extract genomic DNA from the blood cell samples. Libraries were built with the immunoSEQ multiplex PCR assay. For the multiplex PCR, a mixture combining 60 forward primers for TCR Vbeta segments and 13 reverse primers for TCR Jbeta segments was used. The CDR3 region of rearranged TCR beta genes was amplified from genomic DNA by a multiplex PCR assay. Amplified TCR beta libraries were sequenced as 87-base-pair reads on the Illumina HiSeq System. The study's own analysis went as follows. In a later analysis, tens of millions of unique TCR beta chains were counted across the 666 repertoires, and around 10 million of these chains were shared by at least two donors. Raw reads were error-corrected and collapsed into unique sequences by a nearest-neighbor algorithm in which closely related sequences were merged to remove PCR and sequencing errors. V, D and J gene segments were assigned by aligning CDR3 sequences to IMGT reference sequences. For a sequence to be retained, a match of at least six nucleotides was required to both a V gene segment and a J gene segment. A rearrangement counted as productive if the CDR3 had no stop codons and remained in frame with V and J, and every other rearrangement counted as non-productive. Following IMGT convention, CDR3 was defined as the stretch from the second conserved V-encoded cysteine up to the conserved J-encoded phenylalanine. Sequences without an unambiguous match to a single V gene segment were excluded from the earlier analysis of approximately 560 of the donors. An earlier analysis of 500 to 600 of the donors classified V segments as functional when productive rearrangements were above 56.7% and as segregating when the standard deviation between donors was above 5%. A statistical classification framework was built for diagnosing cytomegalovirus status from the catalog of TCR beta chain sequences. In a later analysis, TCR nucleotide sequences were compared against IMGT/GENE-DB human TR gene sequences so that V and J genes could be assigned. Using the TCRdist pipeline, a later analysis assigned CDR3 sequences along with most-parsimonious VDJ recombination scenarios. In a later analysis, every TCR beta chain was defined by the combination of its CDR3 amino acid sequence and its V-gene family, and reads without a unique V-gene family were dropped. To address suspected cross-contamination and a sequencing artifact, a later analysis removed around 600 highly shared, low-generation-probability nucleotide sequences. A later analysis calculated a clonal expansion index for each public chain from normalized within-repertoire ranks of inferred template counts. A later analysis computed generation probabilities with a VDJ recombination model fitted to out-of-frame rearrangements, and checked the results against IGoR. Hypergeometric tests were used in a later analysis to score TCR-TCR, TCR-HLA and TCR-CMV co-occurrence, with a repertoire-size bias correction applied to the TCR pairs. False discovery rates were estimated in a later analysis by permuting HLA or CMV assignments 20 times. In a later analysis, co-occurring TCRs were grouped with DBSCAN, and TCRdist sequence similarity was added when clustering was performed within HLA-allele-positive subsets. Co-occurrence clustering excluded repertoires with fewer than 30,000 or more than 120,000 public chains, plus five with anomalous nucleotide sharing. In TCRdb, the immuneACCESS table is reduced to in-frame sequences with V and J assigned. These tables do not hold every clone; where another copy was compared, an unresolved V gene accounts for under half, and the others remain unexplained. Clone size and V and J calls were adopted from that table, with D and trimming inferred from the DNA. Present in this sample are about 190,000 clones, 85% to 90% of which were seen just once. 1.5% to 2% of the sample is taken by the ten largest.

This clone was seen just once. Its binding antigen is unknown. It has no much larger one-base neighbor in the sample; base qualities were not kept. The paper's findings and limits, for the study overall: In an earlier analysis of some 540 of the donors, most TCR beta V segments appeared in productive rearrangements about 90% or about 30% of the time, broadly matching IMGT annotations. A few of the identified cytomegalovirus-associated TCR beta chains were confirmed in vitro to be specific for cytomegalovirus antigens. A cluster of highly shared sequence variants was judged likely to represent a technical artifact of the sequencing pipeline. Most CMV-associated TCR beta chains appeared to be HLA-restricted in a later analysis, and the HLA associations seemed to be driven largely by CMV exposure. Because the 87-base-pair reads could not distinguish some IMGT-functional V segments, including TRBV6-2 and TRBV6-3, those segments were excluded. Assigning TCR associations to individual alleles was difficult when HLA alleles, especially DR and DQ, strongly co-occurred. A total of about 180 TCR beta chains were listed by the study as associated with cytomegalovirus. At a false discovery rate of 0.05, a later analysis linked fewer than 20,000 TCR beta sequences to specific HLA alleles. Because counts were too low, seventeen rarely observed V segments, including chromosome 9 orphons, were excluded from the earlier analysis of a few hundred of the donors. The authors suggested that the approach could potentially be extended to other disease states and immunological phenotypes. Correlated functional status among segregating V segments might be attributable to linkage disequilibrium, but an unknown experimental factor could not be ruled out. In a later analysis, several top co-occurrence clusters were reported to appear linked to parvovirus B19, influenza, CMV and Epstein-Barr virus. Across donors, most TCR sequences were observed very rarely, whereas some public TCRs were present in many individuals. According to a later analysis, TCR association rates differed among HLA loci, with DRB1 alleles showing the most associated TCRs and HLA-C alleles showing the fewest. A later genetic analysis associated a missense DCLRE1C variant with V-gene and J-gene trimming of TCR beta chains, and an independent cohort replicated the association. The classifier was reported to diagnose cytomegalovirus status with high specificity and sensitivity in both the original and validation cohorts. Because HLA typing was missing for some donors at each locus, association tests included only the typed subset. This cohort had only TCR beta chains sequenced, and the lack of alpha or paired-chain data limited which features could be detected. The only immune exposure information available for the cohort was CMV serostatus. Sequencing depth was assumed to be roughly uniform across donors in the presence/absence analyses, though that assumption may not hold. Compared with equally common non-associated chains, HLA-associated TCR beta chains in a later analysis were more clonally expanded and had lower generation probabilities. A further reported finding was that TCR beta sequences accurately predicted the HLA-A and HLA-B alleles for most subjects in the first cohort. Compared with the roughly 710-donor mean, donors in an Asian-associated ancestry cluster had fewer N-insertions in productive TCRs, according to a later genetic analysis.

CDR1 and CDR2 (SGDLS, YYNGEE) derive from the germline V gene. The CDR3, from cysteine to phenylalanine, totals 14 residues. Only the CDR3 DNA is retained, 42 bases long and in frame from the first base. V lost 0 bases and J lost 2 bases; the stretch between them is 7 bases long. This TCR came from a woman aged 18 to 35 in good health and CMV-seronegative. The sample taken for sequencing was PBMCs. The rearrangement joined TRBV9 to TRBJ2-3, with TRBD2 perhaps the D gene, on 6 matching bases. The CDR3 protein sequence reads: CASSVGGITDTQYF. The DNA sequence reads TGTGCCAGCAGCGTAGGCGGGATCACAGATACGCAGTATTTT.